The present entry profiles one T cell receptor beta chain with its context. No antigen is known for it. This table comes from immunoSEQ multiplex PCR, and its TCRdb copy is limited to in-frame clones, with some not included. The data contain approximately 30,000 clones, roughly 85% of them singletons. The sample comes from a study of tissue T cells after allogeneic stem cell transplantation. Overall study results and limits: In patients and mice, blood and spleen missed much of tissue repertoire.

Trimming shortened V by 3 bases and J by 5 bases, and 13 bases separated the two germline ends. Germline V gene sequence: CDR1 WSHSY, CDR2 SAAADI. CDR3 length: 14 residues. The chain is built from TRBV10-2 and TRBJ1-1; the D gene is possibly TRBD1 (5 bases). The clonotype comes from a woman aged 18 to 55 who later had graft-versus-host disease after an allogeneic stem cell transplant. The starting material was blood, obtained before transplantation. This CDR3 reads CASSEVPRETEAFF. The CDR3 DNA is TGCGCCAGCAGTGAAGTCCCCAGGGAAACTGAAGCTTTCTTT.